These 6 T cell receptor beta chains originate from one sample sequenced in a study of blood T cell repertoires in COVID-19. Assay used: immunoSEQ multiplex PCR; TCRdb lists only in-frame clones, some missing. The sample includes hundreds of thousands of clones, just over 85% seen only once; the top ten take about 6%. The sequencing sample was made of peripheral blood. The receptors here all came from a man aged 80 or over with acute or convalescent COVID-19.

The chain combines TRBV28 with TRBJ1-4; weak D call: TRBD1 (6 bases). Germline-derived CDR1 and CDR2 are MDHEN and SYDVKM. Trimming took off 6 bases at V and 4 bases at J, with 21 bases between the two ends. The CDR3 consists of 17 residues. CDR3 coding DNA: TGTGCCAGCAGGATTGTTGTTGGGGGAGGGGGTAATGAAAAACTGTTTTTT. It translates to CASRIVVGGGGNEKLFF.

This clone was observed a single time. The chain couples TRBV7-2 to TRBJ2-5; 9 nucleotides line up with TRBD2. The length of the CDR3 is 13 residues. V gave up 10 bases and J gave up 9 bases; unmatched junction bases: 12. Germline V gives CDR1 SGHTA, CDR2 FQGNSA. The CDR3: CATRAGTSFPQYF. The CDR3, as DNA: TGTGCCACAAGAGCCGGGACTAGCTTCCCCCAGTACTTC.

V usage is TRBV5-6 and J usage is TRBJ1-4, with TRBD1 identical over 8 bases. The CDR3 contains 16 residues. The ends lost 2 bases at V and 4 bases at J; junction bases unmatched: 7. In germline, CDR1 is SGHDT, CDR2 YYEEEE. The CDR3: CASSFFTGGGNEKLFF. The CDR3 DNA follows: TGTGCCAGCAGCTTCTTCACAGGGGGAGGTAATGAAAAACTGTTTTTT.

This clone was found a few times. This chain connects TRBV21-1 to TRBJ1-2; the D call of TRBD1 is as the table states it, not checked on the DNA. TRBV21-1 constitutes a pseudogene. The length of the CDR3 is 12 residues. CDR3 nucleotide sequence: TGTGCCAGCAGCTCACAGGTTAGTGGCTACACCTTC. This encodes CASSSQVSGYTF.

The chain joins TRBV12-3 or TRBV12-4 to TRBJ2-5, with D tentatively TRBD1 (6 bases). The CDR3 sequence is 13 residues long. Trimming took 2 bases from V and 3 from J, leaving 7 bases between them. CDR3 region: CASSLRGKETQYF. CDR3 nucleotides: TGTGCCAGCAGTTTAAGGGGGAAAGAGACCCAGTACTTC.

This chain connects TRBV24-1 to TRBJ2-1; 7 bases are a match to TRBD2. This CDR3 contains 15 residues. The V gene end was trimmed by 6 bases and the J gene end by 5 bases; junction bases not matched to a gene: 9. Germline CDR1 is KGHDR and CDR2 is SFDVKD. For the CDR3, the DNA is TGTGCCACCAGTCTTTCGGGAGGCCCTGACAATGAGCAGTTCTTC. Protein product: CATSLSGGPDNEQFF.